The clone carrying this T cell receptor beta chain appeared once. Its antigen is undetermined. These data belong to a study of CD4+ T cells in melanoma. The germline V and J ends were trimmed by 0 bases and 6 bases, with 3 bases remaining between them. CDR3 length: 12 amino acids. The germline V gene encodes CDR1 MGHRA and CDR2 YSYEKL. Findings and caveats of the study: In melanoma, neoantigen-specific CD4+ T cells reportedly differed in differentiation state. CD8+ T cell, macrophage and B cell function reportedly correlated with neoantigen-specific CD4+ T cells.

Assay: immunoSEQ multiplex PCR; the TCRdb copy retains only in-frame clones and omits some. The table lists some 110,000 clones, about 90% of them singletons. Sequences were obtained from peripheral blood. This chain uses TRBV4-1 with TRBJ1-3; D is unclear. This receptor was taken from a human donor with melanoma. CDR3 region: CASSQDLNTIYF. CDR3 coding DNA: TGCGCCAGCAGCCAAGATCTAAACACCATATATTTT.